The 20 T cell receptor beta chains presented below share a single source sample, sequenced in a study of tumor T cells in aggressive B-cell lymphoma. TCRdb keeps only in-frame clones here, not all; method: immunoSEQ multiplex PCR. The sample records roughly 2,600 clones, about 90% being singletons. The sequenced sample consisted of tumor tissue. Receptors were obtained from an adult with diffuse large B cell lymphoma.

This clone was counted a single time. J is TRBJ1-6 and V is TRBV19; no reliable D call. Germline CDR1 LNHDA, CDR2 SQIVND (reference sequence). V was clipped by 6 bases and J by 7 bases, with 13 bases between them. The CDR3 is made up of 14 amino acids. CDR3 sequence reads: CASSSLERNSPLHF. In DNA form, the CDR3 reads TGTGCCAGTAGCTCTCTGGAGAGGAATTCACCCCTCCACTTT. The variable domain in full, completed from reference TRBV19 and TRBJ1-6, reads DGGITQSPKYLFRKEGQNVTLSCEQNLNHDAMYWYRQDPGQGLRLIYYSQIVNDFQKGDIAEGYSVSREKKESFPLTVTSAQKNPTAFYLCASSSLERNSPLHFGNGTRLTVT.

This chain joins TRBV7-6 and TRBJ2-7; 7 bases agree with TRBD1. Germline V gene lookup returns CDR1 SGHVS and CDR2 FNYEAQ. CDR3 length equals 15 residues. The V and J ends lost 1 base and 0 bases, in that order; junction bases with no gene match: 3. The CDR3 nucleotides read TGTGCCAGCAGCTTAGATGGGACAGCCTCCTACGAGCAGTACTTC. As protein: CASSLDGTASYEQYF.

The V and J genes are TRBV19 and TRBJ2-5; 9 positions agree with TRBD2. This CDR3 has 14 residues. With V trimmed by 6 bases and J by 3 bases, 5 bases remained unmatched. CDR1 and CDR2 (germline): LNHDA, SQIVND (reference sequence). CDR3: CASRDSGGKETQYF. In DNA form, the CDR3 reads TGTGCCAGTAGGGATAGCGGGGGAAAAGAGACCCAGTACTTC.

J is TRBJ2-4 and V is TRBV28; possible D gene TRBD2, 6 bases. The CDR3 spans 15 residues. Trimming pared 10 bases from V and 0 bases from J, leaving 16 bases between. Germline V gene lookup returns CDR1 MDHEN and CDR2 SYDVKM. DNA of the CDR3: TGTGCCACCGGGGGAGACTTGGCAGCCAAAAACATTCAGTACTTC. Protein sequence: CATGGDLAAKNIQYF.

The CDR3 here is CASSQSGGETDTQYF. As DNA, the CDR3 is TGTGCCAGCAGCCAAAGTGGGGGGGAGACAGATACGCAGTATTTT. J is TRBJ2-3 and V is TRBV4-2, with TRBD2 matching over 7 bases. The J segment lost 3 bases and the V segment lost 2 bases, leaving 5 bases of the junction unmatched. From germline, CDR1 is LGHNA and CDR2 YNFKEQ. The CDR3 runs 15 residues.

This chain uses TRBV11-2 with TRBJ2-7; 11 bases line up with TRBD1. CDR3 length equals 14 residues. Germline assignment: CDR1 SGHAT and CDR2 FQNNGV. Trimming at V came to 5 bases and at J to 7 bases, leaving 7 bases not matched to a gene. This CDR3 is CASSARTGGREQYF. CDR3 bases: TGTGCCAGCAGCGCTAGGACAGGGGGCAGGGAGCAGTACTTC.

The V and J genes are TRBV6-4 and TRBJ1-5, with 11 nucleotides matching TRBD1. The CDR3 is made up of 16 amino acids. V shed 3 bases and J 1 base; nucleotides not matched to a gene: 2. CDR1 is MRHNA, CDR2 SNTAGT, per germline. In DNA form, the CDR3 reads TGTGCCAGCAGTGAAAGGGACAGGGGGAGCAATCAGCCCCAGCATTTT. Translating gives CASSERDRGSNQPQHF.

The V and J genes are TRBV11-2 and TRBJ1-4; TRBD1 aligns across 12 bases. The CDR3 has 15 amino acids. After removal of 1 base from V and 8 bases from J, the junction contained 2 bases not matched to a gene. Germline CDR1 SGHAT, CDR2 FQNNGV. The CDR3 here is CASSLAGTGGEKLFF. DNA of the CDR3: TGTGCCAGCAGCTTAGCCGGGACAGGGGGCGAAAAACTGTTTTTT.

The CDR3 coding sequence is TGCGCCAGCAGCCAAGATCCCCAGGGTTATGCCGGGGAGCTGTTTTTT. Translation: CASSQDPQGYAGELFF. The chain uses TRBV4-3 and TRBJ2-2, with D possibly being TRBD1 (5 bases). Looked up from germline, CDR1 is LGHNA and CDR2 is YSLEER. The CDR3 has 16 amino acids. V was clipped by 0 bases and J by 6 bases, with 14 bases between them.

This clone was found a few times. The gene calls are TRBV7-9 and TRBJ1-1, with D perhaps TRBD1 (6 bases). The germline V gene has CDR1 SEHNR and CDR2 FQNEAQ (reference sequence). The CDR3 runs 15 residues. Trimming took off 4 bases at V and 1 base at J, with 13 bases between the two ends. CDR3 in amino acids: CASSSQGGGNTEAFF. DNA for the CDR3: TGTGCCAGCAGCTCTCAGGGAGGGGGGAACACTGAAGCTTTCTTT.

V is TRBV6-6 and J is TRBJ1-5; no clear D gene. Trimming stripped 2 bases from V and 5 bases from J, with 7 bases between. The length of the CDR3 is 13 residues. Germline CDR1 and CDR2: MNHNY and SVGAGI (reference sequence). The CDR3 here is CASSYVLYQPQHF. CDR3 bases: TGTGCCAGCAGTTACGTCCTTTATCAGCCCCAGCATTTT.

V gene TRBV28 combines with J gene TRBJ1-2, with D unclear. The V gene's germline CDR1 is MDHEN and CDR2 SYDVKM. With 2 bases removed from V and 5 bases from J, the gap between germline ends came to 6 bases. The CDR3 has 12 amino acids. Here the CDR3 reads CASSLRLYGYTF. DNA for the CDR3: TGTGCCAGCAGTTTACGACTTTATGGCTACACCTTC.

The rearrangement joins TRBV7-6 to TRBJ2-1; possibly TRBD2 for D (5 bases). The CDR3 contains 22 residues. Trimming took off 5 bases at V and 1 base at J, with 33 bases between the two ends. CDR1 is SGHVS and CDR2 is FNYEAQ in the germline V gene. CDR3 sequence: CASSLTSPVTSHGPLSYNEQFF. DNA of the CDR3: TGTGCCAGCAGCCTCACTAGTCCCGTTACCTCCCATGGGCCCCTATCCTACAATGAGCAGTTCTTC.

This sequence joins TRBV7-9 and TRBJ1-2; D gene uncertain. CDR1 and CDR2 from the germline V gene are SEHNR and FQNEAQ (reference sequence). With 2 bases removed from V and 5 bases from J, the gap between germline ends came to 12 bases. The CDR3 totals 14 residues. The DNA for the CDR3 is TGTGCCAGCAGCTTACATTCCGGGGATTATGGCTACACCTTC. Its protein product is CASSLHSGDYGYTF.

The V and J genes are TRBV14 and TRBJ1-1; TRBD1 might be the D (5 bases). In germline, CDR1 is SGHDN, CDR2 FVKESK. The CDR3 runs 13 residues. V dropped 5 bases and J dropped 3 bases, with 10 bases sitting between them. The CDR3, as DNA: TGTGCCAGCAGCTCTCGACAGTACACTGAAGCTTTCTTT. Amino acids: CASSSRQYTEAFF.

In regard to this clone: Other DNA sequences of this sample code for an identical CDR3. The CDR3 region is CASSQGWGDEQYF. Written as DNA, the CDR3 is TGCGCCAGCAGCCAAGGATGGGGGGACGAGCAGTACTTC. The chain employs TRBV4-3 and TRBJ2-7; maybe TRBD2 (6 bases). V shed 1 base and J shed 5 bases, with 9 bases lying between them. Germline values: CDR1 LGHNA, CDR2 YSLEER. CDR3 size: 13 residues.

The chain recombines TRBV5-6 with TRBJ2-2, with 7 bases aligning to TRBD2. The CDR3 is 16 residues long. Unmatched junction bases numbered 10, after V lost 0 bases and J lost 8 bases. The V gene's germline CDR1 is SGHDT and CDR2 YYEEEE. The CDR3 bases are TGTGCCAGCAGCTTGGGGTCGGGGGGTTGGACTGGGGAGCTGTTTTTT. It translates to CASSLGSGGWTGELFF.

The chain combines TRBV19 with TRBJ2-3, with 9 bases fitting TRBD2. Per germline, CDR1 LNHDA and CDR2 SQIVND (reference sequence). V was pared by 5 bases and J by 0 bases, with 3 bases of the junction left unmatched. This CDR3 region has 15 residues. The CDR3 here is CASSPTSGSTDTQYF. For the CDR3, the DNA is TGTGCCAGTAGTCCAACTAGCGGGAGCACAGATACGCAGTATTTT.

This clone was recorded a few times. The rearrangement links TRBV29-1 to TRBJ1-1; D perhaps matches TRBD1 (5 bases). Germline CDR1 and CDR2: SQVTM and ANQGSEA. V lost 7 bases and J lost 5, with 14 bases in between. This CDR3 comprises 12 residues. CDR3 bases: TGCAGCGCCGGGGGGGAGGGGACTGAAGCTTTCTTT. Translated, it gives CSAGGEGTEAFF.

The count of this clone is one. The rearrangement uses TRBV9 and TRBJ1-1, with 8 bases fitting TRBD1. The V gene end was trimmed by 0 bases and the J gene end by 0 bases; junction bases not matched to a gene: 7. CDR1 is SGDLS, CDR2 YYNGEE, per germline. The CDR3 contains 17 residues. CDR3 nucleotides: TGTGCCAGCAGCGTAGATCCGCAGACAGGGGTGAACACTGAAGCTTTCTTT. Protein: CASSVDPQTGVNTEAFF. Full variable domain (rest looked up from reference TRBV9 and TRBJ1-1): DSGVTQTPKHLITATGQRVTLRCSPRSGDLSVYWYQQSLDQGLQFLIQYYNGEERAKGNILERFSAQQFPDLHSELNLSSLELGDSALYFCASSVDPQTGVNTEAFFGQGTRLTVV.